This T cell receptor beta chain was recorded in a study of beta chain features in type 1 diabetes. Study findings and constraints: The study found moderately but significantly shorter TCRB CDR3s in all four CD4+ subsets of Type 1 diabetes patients.

As to this clone: Its antigen is currently unknown.

What was sequenced were expressed TCRB transcripts, since all of the isolated RNA had been reverse transcribed. Repertoires were generated with immunoSEQ multiplex PCR, while TCRdb's copy carries only in-frame clones and drops some. The table records about 400,000 clones, around an eighth of them present only once. Sequenced sample: naive CD4+ T cells from blood. The origin of this receptor is a woman aged 18-29 years with type 1 diabetes.

This chain's CDR3 is CASSPGTGAGELFF. The CDR3 DNA reads as TGTGCCAGCAGTCCCGGGACAGGGGCCGGGGAGCTGTTTTTT. The V and J genes are TRBV7-2 and TRBJ2-2; 10 nucleotides agree with TRBD1. Germline V CDR1 and CDR2: SGHTA, FQGNSA. The CDR3 is made up of 14 amino acids. The V segment lost 6 bases and the J segment 6 bases; nucleotides outside the gene matches: 4.